These 26 T cell receptor beta chains came from one sample sequenced in a study of T-cell reconstitution after alpha-beta-depleted transplantation in children. Preparation of the TCRbeta library used unique molecular identifiers. TCRdb ran MiXCR on the PCR reads and lists one entry per CDR3 protein. This sample yields around 300,000 distinct CDR3 sequences, of which around 20% are seen a single time; over 9.5% belongs to the top ten. Here the sequenced sample was PBMCs, mostly from graft donor cells, taken 180 days after TCRalphabeta/CD19-depleted stem cell transplant. The receptors shown here come from a male patient aged 10 to 17 who had a stem cell transplant for acute lymphoblastic leukemia, so the T cells may come from the graft donor.

Many counts were recorded for this clonotype. This sequence joins TRBV29-1 and TRBJ2-2; weak D call: TRBD2 (5 bases). The CDR3 is made up of 18 amino acids. V gave up 6 bases and J gave up 3 bases, with 26 bases separating them. From germline, CDR1 is SQVTM and CDR2 ANQGSEA. The CDR3 bases are TGCAGCGTCCTCCCGTTCGGCGCTACCGGGGTTTACACCGGGGAGCTGTTTTTT. Translated: CSVLPFGATGVYTGELFF.

The rearrangement uses TRBV5-1 and TRBJ2-1; unclear D gene. Germline-derived CDR1 and CDR2 are SGHRS and YFSETQ. V shed 2 bases and J shed 1 base, with 10 bases lying between them. This CDR3 contains 15 residues. The CDR3 DNA reads as TGCGCCAGCAGCTTAGAAGGCCCATCCTACAATGAGCAGTTCTTC. Its translation is CASSLEGPSYNEQFF.

This clonotype was detected a few times. This rearrangement joins TRBV12-3 or TRBV12-4 to TRBJ2-2, with D possibly being TRBD2 (5 bases). V lost 4 bases, J lost 5 bases, and 5 bases lay in between. CDR3 length equals 12 residues. The CDR3 protein is CASSWRTGELFF. In DNA, the CDR3 is TGTGCCAGCAGTTGGAGGACCGGGGAGCTGTTTTTT.

In regard to this clonotype: The missing conserved phenylalanine or tryptophan at the end of this CDR3 makes a read error likely. The chain is built from TRBV9 and TRBJ2-3; TRBD2 matches 8 bases. This CDR3 contains 16 residues. Germline CDR1 is SGDLS and CDR2 is YYNGEE. V lost 4 bases, J lost 6 bases, and 13 bases stayed unmatched. The CDR3 loop is CASSSISGTSRDTQYY. CDR3 coding DNA: TGTGCCAGCAGCTCCATTAGCGGGACCAGCAGGGATACGCAGTATTAT.

The rearrangement joins TRBV3-1 to TRBJ2-7; D not resolved. This CDR3 has 14 amino acids. The V gene's germline CDR1 is LGHDT and CDR2 YNNKEL (reference sequence). The V end lost 4 bases, the J end lost 3 bases, and 13 bases lay between the germline ends. The CDR3 loop is CASSPTRQDYEQYF. The DNA for the CDR3 is TGTGCCAGCAGCCCGACCCGGCAAGACTACGAGCAGTACTTC.

The chain joins TRBV3-1 to TRBJ2-1; D not certain. V was trimmed by 1 base and J by 4 bases, leaving 5 bases between them. Per the germline V gene, CDR1 is LGHDT and CDR2 is YNNKEL (reference sequence). The CDR3 runs to 13 residues. CDR3 in DNA: TGTGCCAGCAGCCAAGCCCTTTACAATGAGCAGTTCTTC. This encodes CASSQALYNEQFF.

This clonotype showed up just a few times. This chain joins TRBV7-3 and TRBJ2-7; no reliable D call. The germline V gene has CDR1 SGHTA and CDR2 FQGTGA. This CDR3 has 13 residues. The ends were cut back, 1 base at V and 6 bases at J, with 10 bases in the middle. The CDR3, as DNA: TGTGCCAGCAGCTTAAGCCTAACCGGCGAGCAGTACTTC. Translated: CASSLSLTGEQYF.

V and J are TRBV4-1 and TRBJ1-1, with 7 positions matching TRBD1. This CDR3 has 15 amino acids. J lost 6 bases, V lost 4 bases, and 11 bases had no gene match. The V gene's germline CDR1 is MGHRA and CDR2 YSYEKL. The CDR3 reads CASSRPTGRGPEAFF. Written as DNA, the CDR3 is TGCGCCAGCAGCCGGCCGACAGGGCGCGGCCCTGAAGCTTTCTTT.

In this sample, this clonotype turned up many times. The chain carries TRBV27 and TRBJ2-3; 10 bases are a match to TRBD2. The CDR3 length is 16 residues. Germline assignment: CDR1 MNHEY and CDR2 SMNVEV (reference sequence). The J segment lost 5 bases and the V segment lost 5 bases, leaving 10 bases of the junction unmatched. CDR3 in amino acids: CASSPIAGGPGDTQYF. In nucleotides, the CDR3 is TGTGCCAGCAGTCCAATAGCGGGAGGACCGGGAGATACGCAGTATTTT.

This clonotype was seen more than once but under ten times. This chain uses TRBV5-1 with TRBJ2-7; no clear D. CDR3 length: 14 residues. Trimming left V 0 bases short and J 2 bases short, with 9 bases between. Germline-derived CDR1 and CDR2 are SGHRS and YFSETQ. CDR3 protein: CASSLGLATYEQYF. Here the CDR3 DNA reads TGCGCCAGCAGCTTGGGACTGGCTACCTACGAGCAGTACTTC.

This clonotype has ten or more counts. This chain uses TRBV15 with TRBJ2-7, with unresolved D. Germline V gene lookup returns CDR1 LNHNV and CDR2 YYDKDF (reference sequence). V was cut by 2 bases and J by 3 bases, with 8 bases left in between. This CDR3 comprises 13 residues. CDR3 sequence: CATSRHPDYEQYF. CDR3 DNA sequence: TGTGCCACCAGCAGACACCCGGACTACGAGCAGTACTTC.

This clonotype was seen more than once but under ten times. The V and J genes are TRBV10-3 and TRBJ2-7; D perhaps matches TRBD2 (6 bases). Germline-derived CDR1 and CDR2 are ENHRY and SYGVKD. The ends were cut back, 4 bases at V and 1 base at J, with 17 bases in the middle. The CDR3 extends over 16 amino acids. The CDR3 loop is CAISGGGASVSYEQYF. CDR3 bases: TGTGCCATCAGTGGGGGCGGGGCTAGCGTGTCCTACGAGCAGTACTTC.

This clonotype was recorded a few times. The chain joins TRBV29-1 to TRBJ2-2, with D perhaps TRBD1 or TRBD2 (6 bases each). The CDR3 length is 16 residues. The V end lost 3 bases, the J end lost 7 bases, and 21 bases lay between the germline ends. Germline V gene lookup returns CDR1 SQVTM and CDR2 ANQGSEA. CDR3 sequence: CSVEFRPSGAGGELFF. The CDR3, as DNA: TGCAGCGTTGAGTTTCGCCCGTCGGGGGCCGGCGGGGAGCTGTTTTTT.

The chain uses TRBV20-1 and TRBJ1-1; no clear D gene. The V gene's germline CDR1 is DFQATT and CDR2 SNEGSKA (reference sequence). Trimming took off 3 bases at V and 5 bases at J, with 13 bases between the two ends. This CDR3 region has 13 residues. CDR3 DNA sequence: TGCAGTGCTAGGACAAGTTTGAGGACTGAAGCTTTCTTT. Its translation: CSARTSLRTEAFF.

This clonotype was detected only a few times. The chain recombines TRBV12-3 or TRBV12-4 with TRBJ2-1; 7 nucleotides align to TRBD2. Losses at the gene ends were 6 bases for V and 6 bases for J; bases not matched to a gene: 20. CDR3 length: 18 residues. The CDR3 region is CASRPQGLSPTSGNEQFF. The CDR3 nucleotides are TGTGCCAGCAGGCCTCAGGGACTATCACCAACTTCGGGCAATGAGCAGTTCTTC.

The rearrangement uses TRBV18 and TRBJ2-1; tentative D call: TRBD1 (6 bases). The V and J ends lost 2 bases and 4 bases respectively, with 12 bases between them. There are 15 residues in the CDR3. In germline, CDR1 is KGHSH, CDR2 LQKENI. In nucleotides, the CDR3 is TGTGCCAGCTCACCAGGGTCAGGGGCTTACAATGAGCAGTTCTTC. Its protein product is CASSPGSGAYNEQFF.

V and J are TRBV24-1 and TRBJ2-1; 7 nucleotides match TRBD1. The CDR3 has 17 residues. J lost 5 bases, V lost 4 bases, and 13 bases had no gene match. CDR1 KGHDR and CDR2 SFDVKD come from the germline V gene. CDR3 protein: CATSEQHRGLRDNEQFF. CDR3 nucleotide sequence: TGTGCCACCAGTGAACAACACAGGGGTTTGCGCGACAATGAGCAGTTCTTC.

The CDR3 DNA reads as TGCAGTGCTAGAGATGGGCCACGGTTCGTTGGTGAAGCTTTCTTT. Its translation is CSARDGPRFVGEAFF. The V and J genes are TRBV20-1 and TRBJ1-1; D is unclear. The V gene's germline CDR1 is DFQATT and CDR2 SNEGSKA (reference sequence). Between the trimmed V and J ends, which lost 0 bases and 7 bases, there was a span of 18 bases. The CDR3 is 15 amino acids.

The chain combines TRBV24-1 with TRBJ2-2, with D possibly matching TRBD2 (5 bases). CDR1 and CDR2 (germline): KGHDR, SFDVKD. CDR3 length: 15 amino acids. Trimming left V 6 bases short and J 0 bases short, with 10 bases between. CDR3 DNA: TGTGCCACCAGTCGAGGGCTTCCGAACACCGGGGAGCTGTTTTTT. Its translation: CATSRGLPNTGELFF.

This chain uses TRBV12-3 or TRBV12-4 with TRBJ2-1; 8 positions match TRBD1. Trimming at V came to 6 bases and at J to 4 bases, leaving 8 bases not matched to a gene. CDR3 length: 15 residues. The CDR3 nucleotides read TGTGCCAGCAGAGACGACAGGGGACTGTACAATGAGCAGTTCTTC. Protein: CASRDDRGLYNEQFF.

This clonotype was counted ten times or more. Relative to the germline gene, one junction end is altered; a read error may explain this. The chain has TRBV5-1 and TRBJ2-7; weak D call: TRBD2 (6 bases). The CDR3 contains 14 residues. The germline V gene encodes CDR1 SGHRS and CDR2 YFSETQ. In nucleotides, the CDR3 is TGTGCCAGCAGTCGGGGGACCTCAGGATACGAGCAGTACTTC. The encoded protein is CASSRGTSGYEQYF.

This clonotype has a handful of counts. The chain is built from TRBV24-1 and TRBJ2-3; no definite D call. With 0 bases removed from V and 3 bases from J, the gap between germline ends came to 3 bases. The V gene's germline CDR1 is KGHDR and CDR2 SFDVKD. CDR3 size: 13 residues. The CDR3 region is CATSDLQTDTQYF. The CDR3 DNA reads TGTGCCACCAGTGATTTGCAGACAGATACGCAGTATTTT.

This clonotype was counted a few times. The chain joins TRBV28 to TRBJ2-4, with a possible D match to TRBD2 (5 bases). CDR1 is MDHEN and CDR2 is SYDVKM in the germline V gene. The V gene lost 3 bases and the J gene lost 3 bases, with 9 bases spanning the gap. The CDR3 is 14 residues long. The CDR3 region has the DNA TGTGCCAGCAGTTTCCTGGGGAGCAAAAACATTCAGTACTTC. Amino acid sequence: CASSFLGSKNIQYF.

This chain joins TRBV7-6 and TRBJ2-7, with 9 nucleotides matching TRBD2. The V gene end was trimmed by 5 bases and the J gene end by 2 bases; junction bases not matched to a gene: 4. This CDR3 has 14 residues. Germline CDR1 and CDR2: SGHVS and FNYEAQ. CDR3 protein: CASSPIAGAYEQYF. As DNA, the CDR3 is TGTGCCAGCAGCCCCATAGCGGGGGCCTACGAGCAGTACTTC.

V usage is TRBV5-5 and J usage is TRBJ2-7; TRBD2 matches 7 bases. Germline CDR1 reads SGHKS; CDR2 reads YYEKEE (reference sequence). V shed 4 bases, J shed 2 bases, and the junction held 9 bases outside the gene matches. This CDR3 is built from 15 residues. The chain's CDR3 is CASSAYGGKAYEQYF. CDR3 nucleotides: TGTGCCAGCAGCGCTTACGGGGGGAAGGCCTACGAGCAGTACTTC.

The J gene is TRBJ2-7, the V gene TRBV5-1, with a weak D call TRBD2 (6 bases). The CDR3 has 16 amino acids. CDR1 and CDR2 from the germline V gene are SGHRS and YFSETQ. V lost 2 bases, J lost 3 bases, and 18 bases lay in between. CDR3 in amino acids: CASSLGRSALGYEQYF. DNA of the CDR3: TGCGCCAGCAGCTTAGGGAGGAGCGCTTTAGGCTACGAGCAGTACTTC.